The 9 T cell receptor beta chains presented below share a single source sample, sequenced in a study of blood T cell repertoires in COVID-19 (dated by TCRdb to 2018 to 2021). Library prep was done by the immunoSEQ multiplex PCR assay. As stored in TCRdb, this immuneACCESS dataset retains in-frame rearrangements with V and J assigned. A fraction of the clones does not appear; measured against another copy, unresolved V genes explain less than half of the discrepancy, and the remainder lacks a known reason. The sample has 250,000 to 300,000 clones on record, approximately 90% of them singletons. The ten largest account for about 3.6% of the sample. The source material was peripheral blood. Receptors were obtained from a man between 18 and 29 years old with active or convalescent COVID-19.

V is TRBV5-1 and J is TRBJ2-3, with D possibly being TRBD1 (5 bases). Trimming shortened V by 0 bases and J by 0 bases, and 8 bases separated the two germline ends. CDR3 length: 15 residues. Germline CDR1 SGHRS, CDR2 YFSETQ. The CDR3 bases are TGCGCCAGCAGCTTGGAGGGGCCTAGCACAGATACGCAGTATTTT. Its translation: CASSLEGPSTDTQYF.

The chain uses TRBV11-2 and TRBJ2-7, with a weak D call TRBD2 (5 bases). Germline V lookup: CDR1 SGHAT, CDR2 FQNNGV. Trimming removed 5 bases at V and 2 bases at J, with 16 bases between. This CDR3 is built from 15 residues. CDR3 coding DNA: TGTGCCAGCAGCGCCGCCGGGATTCAGACCTACGAGCAGTACTTC. This translates into CASSAAGIQTYEQYF.

A single count supports this clone. This chain links TRBV14 with TRBJ1-3, with D unclear. This CDR3 comprises 19 residues. CDR1 is SGHDN and CDR2 is FVKESK in the germline V gene. Between the trimmed V and J ends, which lost 0 bases and 0 bases, there was a span of 18 bases. In DNA form, the CDR3 reads TGTGCCAGCAGCCAAGATCGGGAGGGCAGTCGCGGCTCTGGAAACACCATATATTTT. This translates into CASSQDREGSRGSGNTIYF.

The chain employs TRBV19 and TRBJ2-7; TRBD1 agrees at 7 bases. Germline V gives CDR1 LNHDA, CDR2 SQIVND (reference sequence). V lost 5 bases, J lost 7 bases, and 14 bases stayed unmatched. The CDR3 length is 15 residues. The CDR3 loop is CASSPRQGEYYEQYF. The DNA for the CDR3 is TGTGCCAGTAGTCCAAGACAGGGAGAGTATTATGAGCAGTACTTC.

The rearrangement uses TRBV10-3 and TRBJ2-2; perhaps TRBD2 as D (6 bases). Germline V CDR1 and CDR2: ENHRY, SYGVKD. The CDR3 length is 15 residues. Trimming took off 6 bases at V and 4 bases at J, with 15 bases between the two ends. The CDR3 loop reads CAIRTREGGTGELFF. CDR3 bases: TGTGCCATCAGAACTCGCGAGGGAGGCACCGGGGAGCTGTTTTTT.

The sample holds a few counts of this clone. This chain uses TRBV18 with TRBJ2-2, with a tentative D call TRBD2 (6 bases). Germline loops: CDR1 KGHSH, CDR2 LQKENI. V was pared by 1 base and J by 5 bases, with 14 bases between. This CDR3 has 16 residues. Here the CDR3 reads CASSPLFGSRTGELFF. DNA for the CDR3: TGTGCCAGCTCACCACTATTCGGGAGCAGGACCGGGGAGCTGTTTTTT.

The V and J genes are TRBV11-2 and TRBJ2-1, with no clear D. The CDR3 is 14 residues long. In germline, CDR1 is SGHAT, CDR2 FQNNGV. The V and J ends lost 5 bases and 12 bases respectively, with 20 bases between them. The CDR3 DNA follows: TGTGCCAGCAGCCCTCCATACCCGGAACGAGGGCAGTTCTTC. It yields the protein CASSPPYPERGQFF.

The V call is TRBV6-5, the J call TRBJ2-5; 9 nucleotides agree with TRBD1. Germline V lookup: CDR1 MNHEY, CDR2 SVGAGI. The CDR3 is 14 residues long. J lost 5 bases, V lost 2 bases, and 3 bases had no gene match. CDR3 loop: CASSYGTGRETQYF. The DNA of the CDR3 is TGTGCCAGCAGTTACGGGACAGGGAGGGAGACCCAGTACTTC.

The chain employs TRBV5-8 and TRBJ1-5, with D possibly matching TRBD1 (5 bases). Trimming removed 4 bases from V and 11 bases from J, with 19 bases in between. CDR3 length: 14 residues. The germline V gene encodes CDR1 SGHTS and CDR2 YDEGEE. This CDR3 is CASSQDGAQVSQHF. CDR3 nucleotide sequence: TGTGCCAGCAGCCAGGATGGGGCCCAGGTCTCCCAGCATTTT.